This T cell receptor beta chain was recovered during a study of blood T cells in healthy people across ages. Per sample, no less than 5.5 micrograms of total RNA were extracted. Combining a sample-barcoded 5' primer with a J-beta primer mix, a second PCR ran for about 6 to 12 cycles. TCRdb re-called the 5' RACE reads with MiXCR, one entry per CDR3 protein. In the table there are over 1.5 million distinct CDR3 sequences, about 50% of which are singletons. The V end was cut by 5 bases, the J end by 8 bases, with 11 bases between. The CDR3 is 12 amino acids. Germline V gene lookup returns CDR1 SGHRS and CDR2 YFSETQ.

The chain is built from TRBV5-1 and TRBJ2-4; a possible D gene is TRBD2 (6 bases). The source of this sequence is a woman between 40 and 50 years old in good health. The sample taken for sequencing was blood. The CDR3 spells CASSRGTDIQYF. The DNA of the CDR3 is TGCGCCAGCAGTCGGGGGACGGACATTCAGTACTTC.